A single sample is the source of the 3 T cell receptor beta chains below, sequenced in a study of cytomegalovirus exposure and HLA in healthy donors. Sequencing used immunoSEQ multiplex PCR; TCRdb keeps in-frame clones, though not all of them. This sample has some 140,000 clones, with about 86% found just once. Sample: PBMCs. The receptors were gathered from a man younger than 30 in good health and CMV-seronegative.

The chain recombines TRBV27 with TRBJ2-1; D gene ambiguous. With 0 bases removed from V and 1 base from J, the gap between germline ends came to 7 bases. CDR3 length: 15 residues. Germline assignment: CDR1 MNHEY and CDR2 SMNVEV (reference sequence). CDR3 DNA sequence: TGTGCCAGCAGTTTATCGCCCGCGTCCTACAATGAGCAGTTCTTC. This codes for CASSLSPASYNEQFF.

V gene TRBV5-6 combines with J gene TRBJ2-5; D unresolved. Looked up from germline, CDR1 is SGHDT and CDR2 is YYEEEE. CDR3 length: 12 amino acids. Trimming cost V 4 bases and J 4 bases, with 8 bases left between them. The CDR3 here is CASSQLLETQYF. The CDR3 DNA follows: TGTGCCAGCAGCCAACTCTTAGAGACCCAGTACTTC. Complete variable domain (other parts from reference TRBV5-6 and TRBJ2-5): DAGVTQSPTHLIKTRGQQVTLRCSPKSGHDTVSWYQQALGQGPQFIFQYYEEEERQRGNFPDRFSGHQFPNYSSELNVNALLLGDSALYLCASSQLLETQYFGPGTRLLVL.

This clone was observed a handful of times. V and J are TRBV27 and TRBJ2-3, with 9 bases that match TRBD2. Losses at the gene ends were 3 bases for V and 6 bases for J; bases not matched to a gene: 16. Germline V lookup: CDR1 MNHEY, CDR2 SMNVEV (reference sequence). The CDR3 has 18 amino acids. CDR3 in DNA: TGTGCCAGCAGTTTTGACAACCAGCGGGAGGAAGGGTGGGATACGCAGTATTTT. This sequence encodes CASSFDNQREEGWDTQYF.